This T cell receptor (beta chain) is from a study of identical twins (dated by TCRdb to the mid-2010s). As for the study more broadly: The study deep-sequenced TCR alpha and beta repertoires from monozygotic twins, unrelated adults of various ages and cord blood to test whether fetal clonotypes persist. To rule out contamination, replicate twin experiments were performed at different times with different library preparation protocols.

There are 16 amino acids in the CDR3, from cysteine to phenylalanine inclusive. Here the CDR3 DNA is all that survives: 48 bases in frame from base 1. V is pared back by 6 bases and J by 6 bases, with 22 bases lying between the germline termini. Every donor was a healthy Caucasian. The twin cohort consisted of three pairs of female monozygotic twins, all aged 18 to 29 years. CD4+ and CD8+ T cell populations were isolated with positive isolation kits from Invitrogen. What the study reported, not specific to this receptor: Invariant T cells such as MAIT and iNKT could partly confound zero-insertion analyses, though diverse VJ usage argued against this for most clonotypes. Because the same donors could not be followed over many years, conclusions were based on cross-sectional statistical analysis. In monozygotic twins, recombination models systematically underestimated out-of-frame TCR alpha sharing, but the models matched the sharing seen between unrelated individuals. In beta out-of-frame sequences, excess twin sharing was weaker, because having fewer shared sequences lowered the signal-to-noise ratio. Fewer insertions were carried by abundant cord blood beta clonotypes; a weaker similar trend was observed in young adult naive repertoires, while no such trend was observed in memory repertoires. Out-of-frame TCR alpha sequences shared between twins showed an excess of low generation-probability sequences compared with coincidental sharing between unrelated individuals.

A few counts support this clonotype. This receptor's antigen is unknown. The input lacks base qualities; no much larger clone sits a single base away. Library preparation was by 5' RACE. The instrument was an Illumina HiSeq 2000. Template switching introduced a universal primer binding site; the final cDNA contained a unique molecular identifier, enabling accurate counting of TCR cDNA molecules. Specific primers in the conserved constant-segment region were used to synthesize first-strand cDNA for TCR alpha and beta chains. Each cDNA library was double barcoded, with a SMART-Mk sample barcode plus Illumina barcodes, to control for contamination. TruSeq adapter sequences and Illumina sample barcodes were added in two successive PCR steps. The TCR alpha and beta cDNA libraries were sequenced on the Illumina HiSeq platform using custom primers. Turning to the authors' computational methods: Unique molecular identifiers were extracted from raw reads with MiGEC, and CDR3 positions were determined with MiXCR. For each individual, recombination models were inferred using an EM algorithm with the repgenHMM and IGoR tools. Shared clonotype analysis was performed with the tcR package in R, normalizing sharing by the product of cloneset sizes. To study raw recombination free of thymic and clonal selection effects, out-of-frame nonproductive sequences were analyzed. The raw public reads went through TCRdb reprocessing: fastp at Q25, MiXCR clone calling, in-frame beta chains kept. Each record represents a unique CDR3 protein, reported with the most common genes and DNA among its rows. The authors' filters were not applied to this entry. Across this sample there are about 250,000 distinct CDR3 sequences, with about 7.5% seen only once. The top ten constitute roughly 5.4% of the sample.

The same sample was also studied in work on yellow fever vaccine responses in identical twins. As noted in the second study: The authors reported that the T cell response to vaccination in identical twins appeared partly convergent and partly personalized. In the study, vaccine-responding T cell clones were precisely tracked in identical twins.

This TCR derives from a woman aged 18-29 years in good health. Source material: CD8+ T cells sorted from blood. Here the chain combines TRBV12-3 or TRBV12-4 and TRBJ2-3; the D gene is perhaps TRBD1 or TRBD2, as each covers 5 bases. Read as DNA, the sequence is TGTGCCAGCAGAAACCCGGGTTACGGGGACCAGGATACGCAGTATTTT. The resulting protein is CASRNPGYGDQDTQYF.